This entry features one TCR beta chain sequence. Its cognate antigen is unknown. This CDR3 comprises 14 residues. V was clipped by 0 bases and J by 5 bases; unmatched bases: 3. Germline assignment: CDR1 SGHTS and CDR2 YDEGEE. These data belong to a study of OX40 agonist ivuxolimab in advanced cancers. Looking at the study overall: Partial responses were achieved by three patients, of whom one had hepatocellular carcinoma and two had cutaneous melanoma. Regarding the study as a whole: In general, CD8+ T cells held more expanded clones than CD4+ did, on average. Low normalized T-cell clonal expansion was also seen in some nonresponders.

The method was immunoSEQ multiplex PCR; TCRdb's version includes in-frame clones alone and lacks a portion of them. The repertoire includes under 50,000 clones, 87% of them detected once, and under 35% sits in the top ten. The V and J genes are TRBV5-8 and TRBJ1-1; 8 positions agree with TRBD1. The receptor comes from an adult with an advanced solid tumor such as melanoma, head and neck, liver or kidney cancer. Sequences were derived from CD4+ or CD8+ T cells sorted from blood, sampled in a trial of the OX40 agonist ivuxolimab. The CDR3 sequence: CASSLGTGKTEAFF. DNA for the CDR3: TGTGCCAGCAGCTTGGGGACAGGGAAGACTGAAGCTTTCTTT.